This T cell receptor (beta chain) was sequenced during a study of CD8+ T cells in alopecia areata. V shed 0 bases and J shed 4 bases, with 7 bases lying between them. There are 14 residues in the CDR3. The V gene's germline CDR1 is SGHDT and CDR2 YYEEEE. Findings of the study overall: Numerous expanded lesional clones remained in scalp and blood during tofacitinib.

The treatment here: oral pan-JAK inhibitor, 5-10 mg twice daily. This clone has only a few counts. Its cognate antigen is unknown. In each case, RNA was isolated and then reverse transcribed into cDNA as the sequencing template. Profiled with immunoSEQ multiplex PCR; TCRdb holds only in-frame clones, not every one. The sample has about 160,000 clones, just over 65% seen once; the top ten hold roughly 0.85%. This material consisted of CD4+ T cells sorted from blood, taken at week 4, from a patient treated with tofacitinib. The gene calls are TRBV5-6 and TRBJ2-2; D is unclear. The origin of this receptor is a human donor with alopecia areata. In nucleotides, the CDR3 is TGTGCCAGCAGCTTGGGGAGTTTCACCGGGGAGCTGTTTTTT. Translating it yields CASSLGSFTGELFF.